This entry lists 28 T cell receptor beta chains sequenced from one sample in a study of early T cells in non-severe SARS-CoV-2 infection. TCRdb passed the 5' RACE reads through MiXCR, listing each CDR3 protein once. The profile shows just over 25,000 distinct CDR3 sequences, roughly 4% of them singletons. The sample taken for sequencing was whole blood. The receptors were sampled from an adult who was a healthcare worker with PCR-confirmed SARS-CoV-2 infection or an uninfected control (not recorded which).

This clonotype was seen repeatedly, ten times or more. This chain connects TRBV28 to TRBJ2-7; the match to TRBD1 covers 7 bases. The germline V gene has CDR1 MDHEN and CDR2 SYDVKM. The CDR3 is made up of 13 amino acids. The V segment lost 7 bases and the J segment 2 bases; nucleotides outside the gene matches: 5. CDR3 protein: CASTHRGPYEQYF. CDR3 nucleotide sequence: TGTGCCAGCACTCACAGGGGCCCCTACGAGCAGTACTTC.

There are many counts of this clonotype. This sequence joins TRBV5-1 and TRBJ1-4; D may be TRBD1 (6 bases). Looked up from germline, CDR1 is SGHRS and CDR2 is YFSETQ. The V gene lost 4 bases and the J gene lost 7 bases, with 17 bases spanning the gap. This CDR3 has 15 amino acids. The CDR3 DNA reads as TGCGCCAGCAGCCCGGAGCGGGGGCGGGGTGAAAAACTGTTTTTT. Protein: CASSPERGRGEKLFF.

Judged by abundance, this clonotype is medium-sized (0.01 to 0.1%). The gene calls are TRBV7-9 and TRBJ2-3; TRBD1 is a possible D gene (6 bases). Trimming stripped 5 bases from V and 2 bases from J, with 14 bases between. This CDR3 is built from 15 residues. Germline-derived CDR1 and CDR2 are SEHNR and FQNEAQ (reference sequence). CDR3 amino acids: CASSPSGAFTDTQYF. In DNA form, the CDR3 reads TGTGCCAGCAGCCCGTCAGGGGCCTTCACAGATACGCAGTATTTT.

This clonotype was observed at least ten times. The rearrangement links TRBV5-5 to TRBJ1-4, with D possibly TRBD1 on 5 matching bases. This CDR3 has 13 amino acids. CDR1 SGHKS and CDR2 YYEKEE come from the germline V gene (reference sequence). Trimming removed 5 bases at V and 5 bases at J, with 10 bases between. CDR3 nucleotides: TGTGCCAGCAGTAGGACACCGAATGAAAAACTGTTTTTT. This sequence encodes CASSRTPNEKLFF.

This clonotype was counted at least ten times. The chain joins TRBV7-3 to TRBJ1-1; D remains ambiguous. The CDR3 totals 13 residues. Germline V gene sequence: CDR1 SGHTA, CDR2 FQGTGA. V gave up 3 bases and J gave up 1 base, with 6 bases separating them. In nucleotides, the CDR3 is TGTGCCAGCAGCTTTATGGAGAACACTGAAGCTTTCTTT. Translation: CASSFMENTEAFF. Using reference TRBV7-3 and TRBJ1-1 for the parts outside the CDR3, the full variable domain is GAGVSQTPSNKVTEKGKYVELRCDPISGHTALYWYRQSLGQGPEFLIYFQGTGAADDSGLPNDRFFAVRPEGSVSTLKIQRTERGDSAVYLCASSFMENTEAFFGQGTRLTVV.

This clonotype was recorded a few times. J is TRBJ2-7 and V is TRBV28; no definite D call. Deletions cut 5 bases from V and 7 bases from J, with 12 bases between. The germline gives CDR1 MDHEN, CDR2 SYDVKM. CDR3 length: 12 amino acids. The CDR3 here is CASSTTLREQYF. The CDR3 nucleotides are TGTGCCAGCAGTACGACGCTTAGGGAGCAGTACTTC.

This clonotype was recorded many times. The chain couples TRBV30 to TRBJ1-3; 8 positions match TRBD1. Per the germline V gene, CDR1 is GTSNPN and CDR2 is SVGIG (reference sequence). This CDR3 has 14 amino acids. V gave up 5 bases and J gave up 6 bases; unmatched junction bases: 9. CDR3: CAWDPPRGLNTIYF. The CDR3 DNA follows: TGTGCCTGGGACCCTCCCAGGGGGCTAAACACCATATATTTT. The complete variable domain, with remaining parts taken from reference TRBV30 and TRBJ1-3, reads SQTIHQWPATLVQPVGSPLSLECTVEGTSNPNLYWYRQAAGRGLQLLFYSVGIGQISSEVPQNLSASRPQDRQFILSSKKLLLSDSGFYLCAWDPPRGLNTIYFGEGSWLTVV.

Ten or more counts support this clonotype. V gene TRBV10-3 combines with J gene TRBJ2-3, with D unclear. The CDR3 extends over 14 amino acids. Between the trimmed V and J ends, which lost 4 bases and 0 bases, there was a span of 8 bases. The germline gives CDR1 ENHRY, CDR2 SYGVKD. DNA of the CDR3: TGTGCCATCAGTGCGTCGAGTAGCACAGATACGCAGTATTTT. Protein sequence: CAISASSSTDTQYF.

This CDR3 is CASSLGTGGMETQYF. CDR3 sequence (DNA): TGTGCCAGCAGCTTAGGGACAGGGGGAATGGAGACCCAGTACTTC. The genes are TRBV11-2 and TRBJ2-5, with 10 bases aligning to TRBD1. The CDR3 runs 15 residues. CDR1 is SGHAT, CDR2 FQNNGV, per germline. V lost 1 base to trimming and J lost 5 bases; unmatched junction nucleotides: 4.

This sequence joins TRBV19 and TRBJ2-3, with 10 bases that match TRBD1. CDR3 length: 19 residues. V dropped 9 bases and J dropped 7; count of bases not matched to a gene: 25. Per the germline V gene, CDR1 is LNHDA and CDR2 is SQIVND (reference sequence). The CDR3 reads CASDGQGGLEFTTRYTQYF. The CDR3 DNA sequence: TGTGCCAGCGACGGACAGGGGGGGCTCGAGTTTACTACTCGTTATACGCAGTATTTT.

The table lists this clonotype with many counts. V usage is TRBV20-1 and J usage is TRBJ2-1; 8 nucleotides agree with TRBD2. J gave up 8 bases and V 0 bases, and 15 bases lay outside the gene matches. The CDR3 is made up of 17 amino acids. Germline CDR1 reads DFQATT; CDR2 reads SNEGSKA (reference sequence). CDR3 bases: TGCAGTGCTAGAGATGTATCGGTGGCGGGAGGTCGGGATGAGCAGTTCTTC. Translating gives CSARDVSVAGGRDEQFF.

This clonotype was picked up many times. The V gene is TRBV2, the J gene TRBJ2-3; D gene unclear. This CDR3 region has 13 residues. V lost 8 bases, J lost 5 bases, and 14 bases lay in between. Germline V gives CDR1 SNHLY, CDR2 FYNNEI. CDR3 protein: CASAFLRGDTQYF. The DNA for the CDR3 is TGTGCCAGCGCCTTCCTTAGAGGAGATACGCAGTATTTT.

The V gene is TRBV5-4, the J gene TRBJ1-6, with D uncertain. Per germline, CDR1 SGHNT and CDR2 YYREEE (reference sequence). CDR3 size: 15 residues. V was pared by 4 bases and J by 6 bases, with 14 bases between. The CDR3 DNA sequence: TGTGCCAGCAGCCCAACACAAGGAATTAATTCACCCCTCCACTTT. Translation gives CASSPTQGINSPLHF.

This clonotype was counted ten times or more. This chain uses TRBV9 with TRBJ2-7; TRBD1 matches 9 bases. The CDR3 runs 17 residues. Trimming removed 4 bases from V and 7 bases from J; junction bases left unmatched: 18. Germline V CDR1 and CDR2: SGDLS, YYNGEE. Written as DNA, the CDR3 is TGTGCCAGCAGCCTTGGGACAGGGTTCGTTTCGGGTGAGGAGCAGTACTTC. Translated: CASSLGTGFVSGEEQYF.

This clonotype was seen at least ten times. J is TRBJ2-3 and V is TRBV5-6; D is possibly TRBD1 or TRBD2 (5 bases each). From germline, CDR1 is SGHDT and CDR2 YYEEEE. Trimming stripped 4 bases from V and 6 bases from J, with 15 bases between. This CDR3 has 14 residues. CDR3 in amino acids: CASSRLGPSDTQYF. For the CDR3, the DNA is TGTGCCAGCAGCCGGTTGGGACCTTCCGATACGCAGTATTTT.

This clonotype was recorded many times. The chain is built from TRBV5-4 and TRBJ1-1; no definite D call. The CDR3 has 13 amino acids. Germline CDR1 and CDR2: SGHNT and YYREEE (reference sequence). Between the trimmed V and J ends, which lost 0 bases and 10 bases, there was a span of 13 bases. The CDR3 DNA is TGTGCCAGCAGCTTGGATGCCCGCCGAGGAGCTTTCTTT. Translating it yields CASSLDARRGAFF.

The J gene is TRBJ2-1, the V gene TRBV6-6, with D perhaps TRBD2 (6 bases). The CDR3 is 16 residues long. Germline V CDR1 and CDR2: MNHNY, SVGAGI (reference sequence). Trimming shortened V by 2 bases and J by 9 bases, and 20 bases separated the two germline ends. CDR3 in DNA: TGTGCCAGCAGTTACGTAGCGGTGGGTCTTGGCGGTGAGCAGTTCTTC. Translated, it gives CASSYVAVGLGGEQFF.

This clonotype was observed many times. CDR3 region: CSVAGTGPPDTQYF. CDR3 nucleotides: TGCAGCGTTGCCGGGACAGGGCCCCCAGATACGCAGTATTTT. This chain links TRBV29-1 with TRBJ2-3, with 9 bases lining up with TRBD1. Trimming removed 4 bases from V and 4 bases from J; junction bases left unmatched: 6. CDR1 SQVTM and CDR2 ANQGSEA come from the germline V gene. The CDR3 extends over 14 amino acids.

The V call is TRBV5-4, the J call TRBJ1-4; D might be TRBD1 (6 bases). CDR1 is SGHNT and CDR2 is YYREEE in the germline V gene (reference sequence). This CDR3 is 14 amino acids long. The V and J ends lost 5 bases and 5 bases respectively, with 13 bases between them. The CDR3 sequence: CASSVTGANEKLFF. The DNA of the CDR3 is TGTGCCAGCAGTGTGACAGGAGCAAATGAAAAACTGTTTTTT.

This clonotype occurred many times. The V and J genes are TRBV6-6 and TRBJ1-2; TRBD1 is a possible D gene (6 bases). The germline V and J ends were trimmed by 6 bases and 2 bases, with 16 bases remaining between them. The germline V gene has CDR1 MNHNY and CDR2 SVGAGI (reference sequence). There are 15 residues in the CDR3. For the CDR3, the DNA is TGTGCCAGCAGCCGGACAGCCTCGCCAAACTATGGCTACACCTTC. Protein: CASSRTASPNYGYTF.

This clonotype has more than one count but fewer than ten. The V and J genes are TRBV28 and TRBJ2-1; a possible D gene is TRBD2 (6 bases). CDR3 length: 18 residues. The germline V gene has CDR1 MDHEN and CDR2 SYDVKM. V shed 7 bases and J shed 6 bases, with 28 bases lying between them. The CDR3 protein is CASILTDKLLRGSNEQFF. Here the CDR3 DNA reads TGTGCCAGCATTCTGACTGATAAGTTGCTCCGGGGGAGCAATGAGCAGTTCTTC.

This clonotype was seen ten or more times. This chain uses TRBV6-5 with TRBJ2-1; D possibly corresponds to TRBD2 (6 bases). V was cut by 0 bases and J by 9 bases, with 15 bases left in between. Germline CDR1 and CDR2: MNHEY and SVGAGI. This CDR3 is 15 amino acids long. The CDR3 sequence: CASSYSNGREGEQFF. The CDR3 DNA reads TGTGCCAGCAGTTACTCGAACGGGCGGGAAGGTGAGCAGTTCTTC.

This clonotype was counted at least ten times. The J gene is TRBJ2-1, the V gene TRBV20-1, with 12 bases that match TRBD2. CDR3 size: 15 residues. Germline trimming cut 0 bases from V and 9 bases from J; bases unmatched to any gene: 6. Germline V lookup: CDR1 DFQATT, CDR2 SNEGSKA (reference sequence). Here the CDR3 DNA reads TGCAGTGCTAGAGATTGGACTAGCGGGACGATTGAGCAGTTCTTC. This encodes CSARDWTSGTIEQFF.

This clonotype was observed a few times. The rearrangement joins TRBV12-3 or TRBV12-4 to TRBJ2-7; perhaps TRBD2 as D (5 bases). Trimming stripped 11 bases from V and 5 bases from J, with 16 bases between. The CDR3 has 12 residues. Written as DNA, the CDR3 is TGTGCCTCCTCCGGACTTATCGACGAGCAGTACTTC. Translating gives CASSGLIDEQYF.

This clonotype was observed many times. The genes are TRBV7-6 and TRBJ2-2, with a possible D match to TRBD1 (5 bases). V was pared by 6 bases and J by 9 bases, with 17 bases between. CDR1 and CDR2 (germline): SGHVS, FNYEAQ. The CDR3 length is 14 residues. Here the CDR3 DNA reads TGTGCCAGCAGTTCCGGGCTCTCAGGGCGGGAGCTGTTTTTT. It encodes CASSSGLSGRELFF.

This clonotype was seen many times. V is TRBV7-8 and J is TRBJ1-6; 7 bases map to TRBD1. CDR3 length: 19 residues. After removal of 2 bases from V and 1 base from J, the junction contained 11 bases not matched to a gene. Germline values: CDR1 SGHVS, CDR2 FQNEAQ. The CDR3 protein is CASSLLDRESSSYNSPLHF. CDR3 DNA: TGTGCCAGCAGCTTATTAGACAGGGAATCTTCGTCCTATAATTCACCCCTCCACTTT. Based on the CDR3 plus reference TRBV7-8 and TRBJ1-6, the full variable domain is GAGVSQSPRYKVAKRGQDVALRCDPISGHVSLFWYQQALGQGPEFLTYFQNEAQLDKSGLPSDRFFAERPEGSVSTLKIQRTQQEDSAVYLCASSLLDRESSSYNSPLHFGNGTRLTVT.

This clonotype came up a few times. J is TRBJ2-1 and V is TRBV3-1; D possibly corresponds to TRBD2 (5 bases). The CDR3 sequence is 14 residues long. Trimming shortened V by 4 bases and J by 6 bases, and 13 bases separated the two germline ends. Germline assignment: CDR1 LGHDT and CDR2 YNNKEL (reference sequence). This CDR3 reads CASSPVSRGNEQFF. In nucleotides, the CDR3 is TGTGCCAGCAGCCCCGTGAGCCGGGGCAATGAGCAGTTCTTC.

This clonotype appeared many times. The chain is built from TRBV19 and TRBJ1-2, with D perhaps TRBD1 (5 bases). V was cut by 7 bases and J by 7 bases, with 19 bases left in between. The germline gives CDR1 LNHDA, CDR2 SQIVND (reference sequence). The CDR3 is 14 residues long. The CDR3 protein is CASTPRGRAGGYTF. DNA for the CDR3: TGTGCCAGTACTCCGAGGGGCAGGGCCGGTGGCTACACCTTC.